A selection of T cell receptor beta chains follows, all from one sample in a study of shared clonotypes between healthy human individuals. Some clones are missing from TCRdb's copy, which holds only in-frame ones; the method was immunoSEQ multiplex PCR. The sample shows over a million clones, approximately 98% of them seen only once. The specimen was naive CD4+ T cells sorted from blood. These TCRs come from a man aged 25-40 years in good health. The CDR3 runs from the conserved cysteine through the conserved F or W. The D gene is left open where the match is weak. Part of the rows lack a size; the others show once, few, many or a class for expanded clones.

d_gene	v_gene	abundance	j_gene	CDR3aa	CDR3nt
TRBD1	TRBV9	-	TRBJ2-7	CASSVDQGVSYEQYF	TGTGCCAGCAGCGTAGACCAGGGGGTGTCCTACGAGCAGTACTTC
-	TRBV5-1	-	TRBJ2-2	CASSLATPHTGELFF	TGCGCCAGCAGCTTGGCGACACCTCACACCGGGGAGCTGTTTTTT
TRBD1	TRBV6-6	-	TRBJ2-7	CASKQGDYEQYF	TGTGCCAGCAAACAGGGGGACTACGAGCAGTACTTC
TRBD2	TRBV9	-	TRBJ2-7	CASSVSAGVFYEQYF	TGTGCCAGCAGCGTATCGGCGGGAGTATTTTACGAGCAGTACTTC
TRBD2	TRBV9	-	TRBJ2-5	CASSVGLALAETQYF	TGTGCCAGCAGCGTGGGACTAGCGTTAGCAGAGACCCAGTACTTC
-	TRBV9	-	TRBJ1-4	CASSPTSTNEKLFF	TGTGCCAGCAGCCCCACCTCAACTAATGAAAAACTGTTTTTT
-	TRBV7-9	-	TRBJ2-1	CAGSVYNEQFF	TGTGCCGGAAGCGTCTACAATGAGCAGTTCTTC
TRBD1	TRBV7-2	-	TRBJ1-2	CASSLGYEGARYGYTF	TGTGCCAGCAGCTTAGGATATGAGGGGGCGCGGTATGGCTACACCTTC
-	TRBV6-4	-	TRBJ2-7	CASYPHKQYF	TGTGCCAGTTATCCTCACAAGCAGTACTTC
TRBD2	TRBV15	once	TRBJ2-5	CATSTGLAGLPKETQYF	TGTGCCACCAGCACAGGACTAGCGGGGCTCCCGAAAGAGACCCAGTACTTC
TRBD1	TRBV27	-	TRBJ2-7	CASSLYGTGYYEQYF	TGTGCCAGCAGTTTATATGGGACAGGGTACTACGAGCAGTACTTC
TRBD1	TRBV4-1	-	TRBJ1-2	CASSQEGRGQRQGTF	TGCGCCAGCAGCCAAGAAGGGAGGGGACAGAGGCAAGGCACCTTC
TRBD1	TRBV6-1	-	TRBJ2-7	CASSRTGDSYEQYF	TGTGCCAGCAGTCGGACAGGGGACTCCTACGAGCAGTACTTC
-	TRBV28	-	TRBJ1-4	CASTLPGGEKLFF	TGTGCCAGCACTTTGCCTGGAGGTGAAAAACTGTTTTTT
-	TRBV19	-	TRBJ1-2	CASSTLGTGKWGYTF	TGTGCCAGTAGTACCCTAGGGACGGGGAAATGGGGCTACACCTTC
-	TRBV11-3	-	TRBJ2-1	CASSLVSSGFNEQFF	TGTGCCAGCAGCTTAGTATCCTCAGGGTTCAATGAGCAGTTCTTC
TRBD1	TRBV5-1	-	TRBJ2-2	CASSLNPTGNLAGELFF	TGCGCCAGCAGCTTGAATCCGACAGGGAATCTCGCCGGGGAGCTGTTTTTT
-	TRBV6-7	-	TRBJ1-5	CASSYESEGRVNQPQHF	TGTGCCAGCAGTTACGAGAGCGAGGGGCGGGTCAATCAGCCCCAGCATTTT
-	TRBV19	-	TRBJ1-5	CASSIVTGLGNQPQHF	TGTGCCAGTAGTATAGTAACGGGCCTAGGCAATCAGCCCCAGCATTTT